The 5 T cell receptor beta chains given below trace back to one sample, sequenced in a study of T cells in Graves' hyperthyroidism and ophthalmopathy. Amplification of TCR beta CDR3 regions used RNA as the template. Researchers ran a first-round RT-PCR on the TCR CDR3 using the HTBI primer set. TCRdb re-called the multiplex PCR reads through MiXCR, storing one row per CDR3 protein. The sample includes approximately 400,000 distinct CDR3 sequences, just under 25% of them seen just once. The sample comprised blood. The receptors were gathered from a man aged 50 to 59 with Graves' hyperthyroidism.

This clonotype was found many times. The chain carries TRBV11-3 and TRBJ2-1; D unclear. CDR3 size: 14 residues. CDR1 is SGHNT, CDR2 YENEEA, per germline. The V end was cut by 1 base, the J end by 7 bases, with 11 bases between. The CDR3 spells CASSLVDAKNEQFF. Written as DNA, the CDR3 is TGTGCCAGCAGCTTAGTTGACGCCAAAAATGAGCAGTTCTTC.

This clonotype appeared many times. This chain uses TRBV27 with TRBJ2-3; 9 bases fit TRBD2. Germline values: CDR1 MNHEY, CDR2 SMNVEV (reference sequence). Unmatched junction bases numbered 3, after V lost 2 bases and J lost 12 bases. The CDR3 contains 12 residues. The CDR3 is CASSLSGRPQYF. CDR3 DNA sequence: TGTGCCAGCAGTTTAAGCGGGAGGCCCCAGTATTTT.

This clonotype was recorded a few times. The chain carries TRBV20-1 and TRBJ1-1; D is uncertain. The CDR3 sequence is 14 residues long. The V and J ends lost 6 bases and 4 bases respectively, with 18 bases between them. Germline V lookup: CDR1 DFQATT, CDR2 SNEGSKA (reference sequence). For the CDR3, the DNA is TGCAGTGCCAGCCATTCCCTCGTGGGCACTGAAGCTTTCTTT. This codes for CSASHSLVGTEAFF.

The gene calls are TRBV10-3 and TRBJ1-1; TRBD1 agrees at 10 bases. Germline CDR1 is ENHRY and CDR2 is SYGVKD. After removal of 6 bases from V and 5 bases from J, the junction contained 3 bases not matched to a gene. This CDR3 has 13 amino acids. This chain's CDR3 is CAIRWDRGTEAFF. In nucleotides, the CDR3 is TGTGCCATCAGATGGGACAGGGGTACTGAAGCTTTCTTT.

This clonotype was detected a few times. The chain combines TRBV7-3 with TRBJ2-4; D is possibly TRBD2 (5 bases). V was shortened by 9 bases and J by 5 bases, with 20 bases between the two germline ends. Germline-derived CDR1 and CDR2 are SGHTA and FQGTGA. This CDR3 spans 15 amino acids. The DNA of the CDR3 is TGTGCCAGTAGTGACGGAGCAAGCGGACAAAACATTCAGTACTTC. Residues: CASSDGASGQNIQYF.